The rows below give T cell receptor beta chains drawn from one sample of a study of response to subunit inactivated influenza vaccine. TCRdb analysed the RT-PCR reads with MiXCR anew, one entry per CDR3 protein. The sample lists around 500,000 distinct CDR3 sequences, approximately 9.9% occurring once. Here the sequenced sample was PBMCs from blood, taken about 6 weeks after vaccination. The receptors shown here come from a man aged 50 to 60 who received an inactivated influenza vaccine. Both conserved end residues are part of each CDR3. The D gene is left open where the match is weak. Clone size, where shown, is once, few, many, or a class for clones that have expanded.

v_call	d_call	j_call	clone_size	cdr3_nt	cdr3_aa
TRBV20-1	NA	TRBJ1-6	many	TGCAGTGCTAGAGATTCGGGGAATTCACCCCTCCACTTT	CSARDSGNSPLHF
TRBV7-2	NA	TRBJ1-2	NA	TGTGCCAGCAGCTTTAACCGGGCTAACTATGGCTACACCTTC	CASSFNRANYGYTF
TRBV18	NA	TRBJ1-5	NA	TGTGCCAGCTCACCAGGGGAGCAGCCCCAGCATTTT	CASSPGEQPQHF
TRBV9	NA	TRBJ2-7	NA	TGTGCCAGCAGCAAGGACAGTACCCTCGGCGAGCAGTACTTC	CASSKDSTLGEQYF
TRBV4-2	NA	TRBJ2-3	many	TGTGCCAGCAGCCAAGATTCCACAGGTTATCTCGACACAGATACGCAGTATTTT	CASSQDSTGYLDTDTQYF
TRBV10-3	NA	TRBJ1-3	NA	TGTGCCATCAAGGAAAGCGGGTGGAACACCATATATTTT	CAIKESGWNTIYF
TRBV12-3/TRBV12-4	TRBD1	TRBJ2-7	many	TGTGCCAGCAGTCCCCGGACAGGCCGCTCCTACGAGCAGTACTTC	CASSPRTGRSYEQYF
TRBV4-3	NA	TRBJ2-3	many	TGCGCCAGCAGCCAGTCCGACAGGTATCGGCAGTATTTT	CASSQSDRYRQYF
TRBV11-2	NA	TRBJ2-1	few	TGTGCCAGCAGCTTACGGAGGTTACGCTCCTACAATGAGCAGTTCTTC	CASSLRRLRSYNEQFF
TRBV27	NA	TRBJ2-1	few	TGTGCCAGCAGTTTGGTAAGGGGCGAGGGTGAGCAGTTCTTC	CASSLVRGEGEQFF
TRBV20-1	NA	TRBJ1-2	few	TGCAGTGTCCAGACGAGAGATAACTATGGCTACACCTTC	CSVQTRDNYGYTF
TRBV10-3	TRBD1	TRBJ1-2	once	TGTGCCATCAGGTCGGGACAGAACCATGGCTACACCTTC	CAIRSGQNHGYTF
TRBV4-3	TRBD2	TRBJ2-1	many	TGCGCCAGCAGCCGTCCAGGGACTACCAATGAGCAGTTCTTC	CASSRPGTTNEQFF